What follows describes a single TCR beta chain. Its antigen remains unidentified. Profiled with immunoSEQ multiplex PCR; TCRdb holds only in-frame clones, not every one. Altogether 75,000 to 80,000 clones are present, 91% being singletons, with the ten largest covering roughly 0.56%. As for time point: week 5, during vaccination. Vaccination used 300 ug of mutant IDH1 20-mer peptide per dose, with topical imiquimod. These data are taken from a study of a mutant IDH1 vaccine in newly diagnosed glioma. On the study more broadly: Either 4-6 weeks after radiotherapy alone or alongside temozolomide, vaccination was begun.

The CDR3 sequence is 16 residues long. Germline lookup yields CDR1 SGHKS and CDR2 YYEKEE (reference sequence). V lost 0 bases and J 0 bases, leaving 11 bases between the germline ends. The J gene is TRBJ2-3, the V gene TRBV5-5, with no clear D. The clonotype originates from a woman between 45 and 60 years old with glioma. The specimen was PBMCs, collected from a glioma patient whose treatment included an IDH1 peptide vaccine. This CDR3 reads CASSLEARPSTDTQYF. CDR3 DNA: TGTGCCAGCAGCTTGGAGGCACGCCCGAGCACAGATACGCAGTATTTT.